These T cell receptor beta chains were read from a single sample in a study of T cell responses to AZD1222 COVID-19 vaccine. Only in-frame clones appear in the TCRdb table, and some are missing; sequencing was by immunoSEQ multiplex PCR. The sample includes 150,000 or so clones, about 86% seen only once; the top ten take 5.5% to 6%. Sequenced material: peripheral blood, taken on day 0 of MenACWY control vaccination. The receptors derive from an adult in good health. Each CDR3 is given with its conserved first and last residue. Each record gives: D gene, clone size, V gene, J gene, CDR3 DNA, CDR3 protein. A D gene is named only where the DNA matches it firmly. Only some rows state a clone size, as once, few, many or a class for expanded clones.

NA,NA,TRBV7-2,TRBJ1-1,TGTGCCAGCAGGCCCGGGGGGGTACTGAACACTGAAGCTTTCTTT,CASRPGGVLNTEAFF
NA,NA,TRBV4-3,TRBJ1-3,TGCGCCAGCAGCCACGATCTCGGCGACAAATTTAATGGAAACACCATATATTTT,CASSHDLGDKFNGNTIYF
TRBD1,NA,TRBV10-1,TRBJ2-2,TGCGCCACCTCGCGTCGACAGGGTATCACCGGGGAGCTGTTTTTT,CATSRRQGITGELFF
TRBD2,NA,TRBV4-2,TRBJ2-1,TGTGCCAGCAGCCGCGATACCTCTGGGGTAGCGGGATCCGAGCAGTTCTTC,CASSRDTSGVAGSEQFF
NA,NA,TRBV11-2,TRBJ1-2,TGTGCCAGCAGCTTATCCCTCATGTCCGGGAACTATGGCTACACCTTC,CASSLSLMSGNYGYTF
NA,NA,TRBV4-1,TRBJ2-1,TGCGCCAGCAGCCAAGCCCTACAGGGATATGAGCAGTTCTTC,CASSQALQGYEQFF
TRBD1,few,TRBV6-5,TRBJ1-5,TGTGCCAGCGCGGCCGGGACAGGGGAACAGCCCCAGCATTTT,CASAAGTGEQPQHF
NA,NA,TRBV15,TRBJ1-5,TGTGCCACCAGCAGAGGAAAAGTGACAGGCCCGAGGGTGGGCAATCAGCCCCAGCATTTT,CATSRGKVTGPRVGNQPQHF
NA,NA,TRBV5-4,TRBJ1-1,TGTGCCAGCAGCTTGGTAGGATGGCAGGCCGAAGCTTTCTTT,CASSLVGWQAEAFF
NA,NA,TRBV5-1,TRBJ2-2,TGCGCCAGCAGCTTGGGACAGCACACCGGGGAGCTGTTTTTT,CASSLGQHTGELFF
NA,NA,TRBV24-1,TRBJ2-2,TGTGCCACCAGTGCAGGGGTCCAGCGTCGAACCGGGGAGCTGTTTTTT,CATSAGVQRRTGELFF
NA,NA,TRBV5-6,TRBJ1-5,TGTGCCAGCAGCTTGGGGCAGGGATCTTCTTGGTGGAATCAGCCCCAGCATTTT,CASSLGQGSSWWNQPQHF
TRBD2,NA,TRBV7-2,TRBJ2-3,TGTGCCAGCAGCACTACTAGCGGGAGGGCCGGCACAGATACGCAGTATTTT,CASSTTSGRAGTDTQYF
TRBD2,few,TRBV6-5,TRBJ2-1,TGTGCCAGCAACCCCGGGGGGAATGAGCAGTTCTTC,CASNPGGNEQFF
NA,NA,TRBV5-1,TRBJ1-1,TGCGCCAGCAGCTTGTTCCTTGGGTCAGATACTGAAGCTTTCTTT,CASSLFLGSDTEAFF
NA,NA,TRBV9,TRBJ1-4,TGTGCCAGCAGCGTAGCGGCGGGGGAGAGTGAAAAACTGTTTTTT,CASSVAAGESEKLFF
TRBD1,NA,TRBV11-2,TRBJ1-3,TGTGCCAGCAGCCCACAGACAGGGGGAAACACCATATATTTT,CASSPQTGGNTIYF
NA,NA,TRBV7-6,TRBJ2-1,TGTGCCAGCAGCCGCCGGATAGGGAACGACCCGGGGGTCTACAATGAGCAGTTCTTC,CASSRRIGNDPGVYNEQFF
NA,NA,TRBV10-3,TRBJ2-7,TGTGCCATCAGTGAGTCGGCAGCCCAGGTCCACGAGCAGTACTTC,CAISESAAQVHEQYF
NA,NA,TRBV2,TRBJ1-4,TGTGCCAGTGCGTCAGGAGAAAAACTGTTTTTT,CASASGEKLFF
NA,NA,TRBV4-1,TRBJ1-1,TGCGCCAGCAGCCAAGAAATTAGCCACATGAACACTGAAGCTTTCTTT,CASSQEISHMNTEAFF
NA,NA,TRBV7-9,TRBJ1-1,TGTGCCAGCAGCCAAACATCGAACACTGAAGCTTTCTTT,CASSQTSNTEAFF
NA,NA,TRBV28,TRBJ1-1,TGTGCCAGCAGCCCCCCCCGGGGGGCGCGAGCCCGACTCACTGAAGCTTTCTTT,CASSPPRGARARLTEAFF
NA,once,TRBV20-1,TRBJ2-3,TGCAGTGCCGTGGCAGCAGATACGCAGTATTTT,CSAVAADTQYF
NA,NA,TRBV4-1,TRBJ2-3,TGCGCCAGCAGCCAAGATCTCAGGGCCCCAGATACGCAGTATTTT,CASSQDLRAPDTQYF
NA,NA,TRBV21-1,TRBJ2-1,TGTGCCAGCAGCACTAAAACGGGAGGGCCCCATGAGCAGTTCTTC,CASSTKTGGPHEQFF
TRBD2,NA,TRBV7-9,TRBJ2-1,TGTGCCAGCAGCCTCCAGGCCGGGGGGGGCTACAATGAGCAGTTCTTC,CASSLQAGGGYNEQFF
NA,NA,TRBV28,TRBJ1-4,TGTGCCAGTATAGCGGGGGTGGGCGCAAAACTGTTTTTT,CASIAGVGAKLFF
NA,NA,TRBV18,TRBJ1-1,TGTGCCACCTCCGGAGGGGCGGTCACCAACACTGAAGCTTTCTTT,CATSGGAVTNTEAFF
NA,NA,TRBV6-2/TRBV6-3,TRBJ2-1,TGTGCCAGCAGTTCTCGGATTGGTGGGGATGAGCAGTTCTTC,CASSSRIGGDEQFF
TRBD1,NA,TRBV19,TRBJ1-1,TGTGCCAGTAGTATCCGACAGGGGTGGGAAGCTTTCTTT,CASSIRQGWEAFF
NA,NA,TRBV5-1,TRBJ2-7,TGCGCCAGCAGCTTGGAGGGCTCCGGCTACGAGCAGTACTTC,CASSLEGSGYEQYF
TRBD2,NA,TRBV11-3,TRBJ2-1,TGTGCCAGCAGCCTAGCGGGAGGGAATGAGCAGTTCTTC,CASSLAGGNEQFF
TRBD1,NA,TRBV6-2/TRBV6-3,TRBJ1-6,TGTGCCAGCAGTTCCACGGACAGGGGTTATAATTCACCCCTCCACTTT,CASSSTDRGYNSPLHF
NA,NA,TRBV5-1,TRBJ1-2,TGCGCCAGCAGCTTGGCGCGGGAGGACTATGGCTACACCTTC,CASSLAREDYGYTF
NA,NA,TRBV21-1,TRBJ2-2,TGTGATAGAGGGGCCGGGGAGCTGTTTTTT,CDRGAGELFF
NA,NA,TRBV11-2,TRBJ1-6,TGTGCCAGCAGCTTAAAAGGGTCCTCACCCCTCCACTTT,CASSLKGSSPLHF
NA,once,TRBV7-2,TRBJ1-1,TGTGCCAGCAGCTTACGGAGGGATAGGGAAGCTTTCTTT,CASSLRRDREAFF
NA,NA,TRBV3-1/TRBV3-2,TRBJ2-3,TGTGCCAGCAGCCAAGATTGGGCTAGCGAGAGCACAGATACGCAGTATTTT,CASSQDWASESTDTQYF
TRBD1,NA,TRBV19,TRBJ1-2,TGTGCCAGCCGACCAGGGGGGATACGCGACTATGGCTACACCTTC,CASRPGGIRDYGYTF
NA,NA,TRBV5-4,TRBJ1-4,TGTGCCAGCAGCCCGGGTAGACCAAATGAAAAACTGTTTTTT,CASSPGRPNEKLFF
TRBD1,NA,TRBV19,TRBJ1-4,TGTGCCAGTAGTACCCCGGGACAGGGGACTGAAAAACTGTTTTTT,CASSTPGQGTEKLFF
TRBD1,NA,TRBV5-5,TRBJ1-2,TGTGCCAGCAGCTTAACTCCAGGGGGTATGGGCTATGGCTACACCTTC,CASSLTPGGMGYGYTF